These T cell receptor beta chains were read from a single sample in a study of molecular identifiers for immune sequencing clone quantification. A single record per CDR3 protein comes from TCRdb applying MiXCR to the PCR reads. The sample comprises under 600,000 distinct CDR3 sequences, around 23% of which are singletons, and 0.7% to 0.9% rests with the top ten. The sequenced sample consisted of naive CD8+ T cells from blood, with Jurkat cell RNA spiked in. The receptors originated from a human donor in good health. Some libraries in this study had Jurkat cell RNA spiked in. Both conserved end residues are part of each CDR3. The D gene is left open where the match is weak. Clone size is given for some rows only: seen once, a few or many times, or a class if the clone is expanded.

d_call | clone_size | j_call | v_call | cdr3_aa | cdr3_nt
- | few | TRBJ2-3 | TRBV19 | CASSIVFGAPDTQYF | TGTGCCAGTAGTATAGTGTTCGGGGCTCCAGATACGCAGTATTTT
- | few | TRBJ1-2 | TRBV12-3/TRBV12-4 | CASSLITGSHYGYTF | TGTGCCAGCAGTTTAATAACAGGGAGTCACTATGGCTACACCTTC
- | many | TRBJ2-2 | TRBV5-4 | CASSLAVAGELFF | TGTGCCAGCAGCTTGGCCGTCGCCGGGGAGCTGTTTTTT
- | many | TRBJ1-1 | TRBV7-9 | CASSLVTGMNTEAFF | TGTGCCAGCAGCTTAGTTACAGGGATGAACACTGAAGCTTTCTTT
- | many | TRBJ2-6 | TRBV5-6 | CASSLGSRANVLTF | TGTGCCAGCAGCTTGGGGTCGAGGGCCAACGTCCTGACTTTC
- | few | TRBJ2-3 | TRBV7-2 | CASSLIPSDTQYF | TGTGCCAGCAGCCTGATCCCCTCAGATACGCAGTATTTT
- | few | TRBJ1-5 | TRBV28 | CATRPVYSNQPQHF | TGTGCCACAAGACCAGTTTATAGCAATCAGCCCCAGCATTTT
TRBD1 | - | TRBJ1-5 | TRBV27 | CASSWTGTQPQHF | TGTGCCAGCAGTTGGACAGGAACTCAGCCCCAGCATTTT
TRBD1 | few | TRBJ2-7 | TRBV28 | CASLTKVQGVSYEQYF | TGTGCCAGCTTGACAAAGGTCCAGGGGGTCTCCTACGAGCAGTACTTC
- | few | TRBJ1-2 | TRBV3-1 | CASSHPLREYGYTF | TGTGCCAGCAGCCATCCCCTCAGAGAATATGGCTACACCTTC
- | - | TRBJ1-5 | TRBV28 | CASTLSGAGNQPQHF | TGTGCCAGCACTCTGTCTGGGGCGGGCAATCAGCCCCAGCATTTT
- | - | TRBJ2-3 | TRBV5-1 | CASSLEFSSTDTQYF | TGCGCCAGCAGCTTGGAGTTCTCGTCCACAGATACGCAGTATTTT
- | many | TRBJ2-5 | TRBV7-6 | CASSTLLIETQYF | TGTGCCAGCAGCACCCTACTTATAGAGACCCAGTACTTC
TRBD2 | - | TRBJ2-4 | TRBV29-1 | CSVAGLGGAVKNIQYF | TGCAGCGTTGCCGGCCTCGGGGGGGCCGTCAAAAACATTCAGTACTTC
- | few | TRBJ2-1 | TRBV7-6 | CASSLNNGPEQFF | TGTGCCAGCAGCTTAAATAACGGTCCAGAGCAGTTCTTC
- | - | TRBJ2-7 | TRBV7-9 | CASSSPEITTGLTVYEQYF | TGTGCCAGCAGCTCCCCTGAGATTACGACAGGCTTGACGGTGTACGAGCAGTACTTC
TRBD1 | few | TRBJ1-1 | TRBV11-2 | CASSAHRGGFEAFF | TGTGCCAGCAGCGCACACAGGGGAGGTTTTGAAGCTTTCTTT
- | few | TRBJ1-1 | TRBV5-8 | CASSPKGYTEAFF | TGTGCCAGCAGCCCAAAGGGATACACTGAAGCTTTCTTT
- | few | TRBJ1-1 | TRBV7-9 | CASSVFLGQNTEAFF | TGTGCCAGCAGCGTTTTTCTGGGCCAGAACACTGAAGCTTTCTTT
- | many | TRBJ1-5 | TRBV7-2 | CASSLGRLSNQPQHF | TGTGCCAGCAGCTTAGGTCGACTTAGCAATCAGCCCCAGCATTTT
TRBD1 | many | TRBJ2-3 | TRBV5-8 | CASSPEGAGGSSDTQYF | TGTGCCAGCAGCCCCGAAGGGGCAGGGGGCTCATCAGATACGCAGTATTTT
- | - | TRBJ2-1 | TRBV11-2 | CASSFGRGRVSSYNEQFF | TGTGCCAGCAGCTTCGGAAGGGGAAGGGTTTCCTCCTACAATGAGCAGTTCTTC
TRBD1 | many | TRBJ2-5 | TRBV5-6 | CASSLVRTGEKETQYF | TGTGCCAGCAGCTTGGTACGGACAGGGGAAAAAGAGACCCAGTACTTC
TRBD2 | - | TRBJ2-3 | TRBV4-3 | CASSHGGTSGRTDTQYF | TGCGCCAGCAGCCATGGGGGGACTAGCGGGAGGACAGATACGCAGTATTTT
TRBD2 | - | TRBJ2-1 | TRBV7-2 | CAGRAGGTGNEQFF | TGTGCAGGAAGGGCCGGGGGGACGGGGAATGAGCAGTTCTTC
- | - | TRBJ2-1 | TRBV7-9 | CATGPGEQFF | TGTGCCACCGGGCCTGGTGAGCAGTTCTTC
- | - | TRBJ2-3 | TRBV12-3/TRBV12-4 | CASSSTIPDTQYF | TGTGCCAGCAGTTCTACAATCCCCGATACGCAGTATTTT
- | few | TRBJ2-7 | TRBV30 | CAWSGGMPGEQYF | TGTGCCTGGAGTGGCGGGATGCCCGGGGAGCAGTACTTC
- | few | TRBJ2-5 | TRBV7-8 | CASRVAERLETQYF | TGTGCCAGCAGGGTTGCTGAGAGGTTAGAGACCCAGTACTTC
- | few | TRBJ2-7 | TRBV19 | CASSIGRTPGNEQYF | TGTGCCAGTAGTATAGGTCGAACGCCGGGGAACGAGCAGTACTTC
TRBD2 | many | TRBJ2-7 | TRBV29-1 | CSVVTGGSPYEQYF | TGCAGCGTTGTCACCGGGGGGAGTCCCTACGAGCAGTACTTC
- | - | TRBJ2-2 | TRBV12-3/TRBV12-4 | CASSFPYGVNTGELFF | TGTGCCAGCAGTTTCCCTTACGGGGTGAACACCGGGGAGCTGTTTTTT
TRBD1 | - | TRBJ2-3 | TRBV4-1 | CASSPARGQDTQYF | TGCGCCAGCAGCCCCGCCAGGGGGCAGGATACGCAGTATTTT
- | many | TRBJ2-5 | TRBV7-9 | CASSETYQETQYF | TGTGCCAGCAGCGAAACCTACCAAGAGACCCAGTACTTC
- | many | TRBJ2-7 | TRBV18 | CASSGLDYEQYF | TGTGCCAGCTCGGGACTCGACTACGAGCAGTACTTC
- | many | TRBJ1-1 | TRBV27 | CASSLEGVMNTEAFF | TGTGCCAGCAGTTTGGAGGGCGTGATGAACACTGAAGCTTTCTTT
- | few | TRBJ1-2 | TRBV21-1 | CASSAVFFTESNYGYTF | TGTGCCAGCAGCGCAGTTTTCTTCACAGAGTCTAACTATGGCTACACCTTC
TRBD1 | - | TRBJ2-7 | TRBV27 | CASSLGTGASEQYF | TGTGCCAGCAGTTTAGGGACAGGGGCTAGCGAGCAGTACTTC
- | many | TRBJ1-4 | TRBV28 | CASTRRHNEKLFF | TGTGCCAGCACCCGGAGGCATAATGAAAAACTGTTTTTT
- | many | TRBJ2-3 | TRBV6-4 | CASSDYGSTDTQYF | TGTGCCAGCAGTGACTACGGGAGCACAGATACGCAGTATTTT
TRBD1 | - | TRBJ2-1 | TRBV5-1 | CASSFGQGYNEQFF | TGCGCCAGCAGCTTTGGACAGGGTTACAATGAGCAGTTCTTC
TRBD2 | - | TRBJ2-7 | TRBV5-1 | CASSLASRWLAGNSYEQCF | TGCGCCAGCAGCTTGGCCTCAAGATGGCTAGCGGGGAACTCCTACGAGCAGTGCTTC
- | - | TRBJ1-1 | TRBV7-6 | CASSPGPQGITEAFF | TGTGCCAGCAGCCCTGGCCCCCAGGGGATCACTGAAGCTTTCTTT